The rows below give T cell receptor beta chains drawn from one sample of a study of blood T cell repertoires in COVID-19. The repertoire was sequenced with immunoSEQ multiplex PCR; TCRdb's copy has only in-frame clones and lacks some. The data contain some 300,000 clones, 87% of them singletons. Specimen: peripheral blood. These receptors were obtained from a man younger than 35 with active or convalescent COVID-19. CDR3s include the opening cysteine and the closing phenylalanine or tryptophan. A D gene is named only where the DNA matches it firmly. A clone size is listed for some rows: how often the clone was seen (once, few, many), or a class if it is expanded.

clone size	V gene	J gene	D gene	CDR3 protein	CDR3 DNA
.	TRBV19	TRBJ2-7	TRBD1	CASSLDRGGLEQYF	TGTGCCAGTAGCCTCGACAGGGGTGGCCTCGAGCAGTACTTC
few	TRBV6-4	TRBJ2-3	TRBD2	CASSTGTSGSDTQYF	TGTGCCAGCAGCACTGGGACTAGCGGTTCAGATACGCAGTATTTT
.	TRBV5-4	TRBJ1-1	.	CASSLRTEMNTEAFF	TGTGCCAGCAGCTTACGGACAGAGATGAACACTGAAGCTTTCTTT
.	TRBV6-5	TRBJ1-1	TRBD1	CASRNPGQVGIEAFF	TGTGCCAGCAGAAACCCCGGACAGGTAGGGATTGAAGCTTTCTTT
few	TRBV11-2	TRBJ2-4	.	CASSPLTGPKNIQYF	TGTGCCAGCAGCCCTTTAACAGGCCCCAAAAACATTCAGTACTTC
.	TRBV18	TRBJ2-7	TRBD1	CASSPGTGTYEQYF	TGTGCCAGCTCACCGGGGACAGGAACCTACGAGCAGTACTTC
.	TRBV7-9	TRBJ1-3	TRBD1	CASSKRQGARDTIYF	TGTGCCAGCAGCAAGCGACAGGGGGCGCGGGACACCATATATTTT
.	TRBV12-3/TRBV12-4	TRBJ1-1	TRBD1	CASRSSGTVEAFF	TGTGCCAGCAGATCCTCCGGGACAGTTGAAGCTTTCTTT
.	TRBV27	TRBJ1-4	.	CASSLIRDIPEKLFF	TGTGCCAGCAGTTTGATAAGGGACATACCTGAAAAACTGTTTTTT
.	TRBV12-3/TRBV12-4	TRBJ2-1	.	CASSGARLGEQFF	TGTGCCAGCAGTGGGGCCCGGTTGGGTGAGCAGTTCTTC
.	TRBV7-2	TRBJ2-3	.	CASSLDRYTDTQYF	TGTGCCAGCAGCTTAGACAGGTACACAGATACGCAGTATTTT
.	TRBV4-1	TRBJ2-3	TRBD2	CASSPPSGTSTDTQYF	TGCGCCAGCAGCCCCCCAAGCGGGACCAGCACAGATACGCAGTATTTT
.	TRBV30	TRBJ2-7	TRBD2	CAWRGGRFCEQYF	TGTGCCTGGCGGGGCGGGAGATTCTGCGAGCAGTACTTC
.	TRBV7-2	TRBJ2-1	.	CASSPQSGDNEQFF	TGTGCCAGCAGCCCCCAAAGCGGCGACAATGAGCAGTTCTTC
.	TRBV9	TRBJ2-2	.	CASSGGAPGELFF	TGTGCCAGCAGCGGCGGAGCCCCCGGGGAGCTGTTTTTT
.	TRBV27	TRBJ1-2	TRBD1	CASSPWTGRDFSGSYTF	TGTGCCAGCAGTCCGTGGACAGGGAGGGACTTCAGTGGGAGCTACACCTTC
.	TRBV3-1/TRBV3-2	TRBJ2-2	.	CASSHYRAATGELFF	TGTGCCAGCAGCCATTACAGGGCGGCCACCGGGGAGCTGTTTTTT
.	TRBV9	TRBJ2-2	.	CASSVQQGGTGELFF	TGTGCCAGCAGCGTTCAACAGGGTGGGACCGGGGAGCTGTTTTTT
.	TRBV25-1	TRBJ2-3	TRBD2	CASSDQLAGGDTQYF	TGTGCCAGCAGTGACCAACTAGCGGGAGGGGATACGCAGTATTTT
.	TRBV5-1	TRBJ1-3	TRBD1	CASSLEAGTGVGNTIYF	TGCGCCAGCAGCTTGGAGGCTGGGACAGGGGTCGGAAACACCATATATTTT
.	TRBV5-4	TRBJ2-4	TRBD2	CASSWLAGEKNIQYF	TGTGCCAGCAGCTGGCTAGCGGGGGAGAAAAACATTCAGTACTTC
few	TRBV19	TRBJ2-7	TRBD2	CASSIAGTSHYEQYF	TGTGCCAGTAGTATCGCCGGGACTAGTCACTACGAGCAGTACTTC
.	TRBV4-1	TRBJ2-3	TRBD2	CASSQDASGAVTDTQYF	TGCGCCAGCAGCCAAGATGCTAGCGGAGCTGTCACAGATACGCAGTATTTT
.	TRBV6-5	TRBJ1-5	.	CASSYRGLNQPQHF	TGTGCCAGCAGTTATCGAGGACTCAATCAGCCCCAGCATTTT
.	TRBV7-9	TRBJ1-2	.	CASSYRTGRLYGYTF	TGTGCCAGCAGCTACCGGACTGGAAGACTCTATGGCTACACCTTC
.	TRBV19	TRBJ2-1	TRBD1	CASRDRQGPYNEQFF	TGTGCCAGTAGGGACCGACAGGGACCCTACAATGAGCAGTTCTTC
.	TRBV27	TRBJ2-1	.	CASSLSIASSYNEQFF	TGTGCCAGCAGTTTATCGATAGCGAGCTCCTACAATGAGCAGTTCTTC
.	TRBV2	TRBJ2-7	.	CASTRESYEQYF	TGTGCCAGCACCCGGGAATCCTACGAGCAGTACTTC
.	TRBV28	TRBJ2-7	.	CASSLRAYEQYF	TGTGCCAGCAGTTTGAGGGCCTACGAGCAGTACTTC
.	TRBV5-6	TRBJ2-3	TRBD2	CASTGAGATDTQYF	TGTGCCAGCACCGGTGCGGGAGCCACAGATACGCAGTATTTT
.	TRBV7-9	TRBJ1-3	.	CASSPLREGSGNTIYF	TGTGCCAGCAGCCCCCTCCGGGAGGGTTCTGGAAACACCATATATTTT
.	TRBV6-2/TRBV6-3	TRBJ2-1	.	CASSYDYQYNEQFF	TGTGCCAGCAGTTACGACTACCAGTACAATGAGCAGTTCTTC
.	TRBV6-9	TRBJ2-2	.	CASRSSVRGNTGELFF	TGTGCCAGCAGGTCCTCTGTTCGGGGGAACACCGGGGAGCTGTTTTTT
.	TRBV7-3	TRBJ2-5	.	CASSLSPGLEETQYF	TGTGCCAGCAGCTTAAGCCCTGGCCTGGAGGAGACCCAGTACTTC
once	TRBV11-2	TRBJ1-1	TRBD1	CASSSPDRDNTEAFF	TGTGCCAGCAGCTCCCCGGACAGGGACAACACTGAAGCTTTCTTT
once	TRBV27	TRBJ2-7	.	CASGLIAAAEQYF	TGTGCCAGCGGACTCATCGCGGCGGCCGAGCAGTACTTC
.	TRBV28	TRBJ2-7	TRBD2	CASSTGLALGEQYF	TGTGCCAGCAGCACCGGACTAGCCCTAGGCGAGCAGTACTTC
once	TRBV10-3	TRBJ1-6	.	CAISRGGYNSPLHF	TGTGCCATCTCCAGGGGCGGCTATAATTCACCCCTCCACTTT
.	TRBV7-3	TRBJ2-2	.	CASSRGHNTGELFF	TGTGCCAGCAGTCGAGGACATAACACCGGGGAGCTGTTTTTT
.	TRBV3-1/TRBV3-2	TRBJ1-2	.	CASSQDHWAGDRGYTF	TGTGCCAGCAGCCAAGATCACTGGGCAGGGGATCGAGGCTACACCTTC
.	TRBV27	TRBJ2-7	.	CASSLGPAYEQYF	TGTGCCAGCAGTTTGGGCCCTGCCTACGAGCAGTACTTC
.	TRBV11-2	TRBJ1-3	.	CASSGRQWIGNTIYF	TGTGCCAGCAGCGGGCGACAGTGGATTGGAAACACCATATATTTT
.	TRBV7-8	TRBJ2-6	.	CASLIPPGSGANVLTF	TGTGCTTCTCTAATACCTCCGGGCTCTGGGGCCAACGTCCTGACTTTC
.	TRBV5-1	TRBJ2-7	.	CASSPSGFEQYF	TGCGCCAGCAGTCCCTCGGGGTTCGAGCAGTACTTC
.	TRBV11-1	TRBJ2-5	TRBD2	CASSGGIAGGQKTQYF	TGTGCCAGCAGCGGAGGGATAGCGGGAGGACAAAAGACCCAGTACTTC
.	TRBV27	TRBJ1-4	.	CASSPIGGVDWEKLFF	TGTGCCAGCAGCCCCATCGGGGGAGTGGATTGGGAAAAACTGTTTTTT
.	TRBV6-5	TRBJ2-6	.	CASSSLPRSNNVLTF	TGTGCCAGCAGTTCCCTCCCCCGGTCCAACAACGTCCTGACTTTC
.	TRBV5-6	TRBJ1-1	TRBD1	CASSLTGTGDTEAFF	TGTGCCAGCAGCCTAACCGGGACAGGGGACACTGAAGCTTTCTTT
.	TRBV9	TRBJ2-3	.	CASSVVPGTDTQYF	TGTGCCAGCAGCGTAGTTCCGGGCACAGATACGCAGTATTTT
.	TRBV11-1	TRBJ2-1	TRBD1	CASSLRDRGINEQFF	TGTGCCAGCAGCCTGAGGGACAGGGGTATCAATGAGCAGTTCTTC